A single TCR beta chain is shown here with its context. Its specificity is unknown. This sample is part of a study of PD-1 blockade in classical Hodgkin lymphoma. Study outcomes and limitations: According to reports, newly diagnosed patients had lower baseline TCR diversity than healthy donors, and relapsed/refractory patients had lower baseline TCR diversity still.

Trimming shortened V by 0 bases and J by 2 bases, and 14 bases separated the two germline ends. In germline, CDR1 is ENHRY, CDR2 SYGVKD. The CDR3 runs to 17 residues. Produced via immunoSEQ multiplex PCR; TCRdb's table is partial and in-frame only. The table includes approximately 20,000 clones, about 94% detected once. Time point in this sample: newly diagnosed, previously untreated cHL patient sample. Comparator PBMCs were from newly diagnosed, untreated classical Hodgkin lymphoma. Material for sequencing was peripheral blood mononuclear cells (PBMCs). The clonotype comes from a human donor with classical Hodgkin lymphoma. The rearrangement uses TRBV10-3 and TRBJ1-5, with D tentatively TRBD1 (6 bases). Written as DNA, the CDR3 is TGTGCCATCAGTGAGTCCTTGGGGGGCAGGGGCAATCAGCCCCAGCATTTT. This sequence encodes CAISESLGGRGNQPQHF.